This T cell receptor beta chain was captured in a study of response to subunit inactivated influenza vaccine. TCRdb re-derived calls from the RT-PCR reads in MiXCR, one entry per CDR3 protein. The table has about 620,000 distinct CDR3 sequences, about 11% seen once. Trimming removed 1 base at V and 7 bases at J, with 13 bases between. There are 14 residues in the CDR3. The germline gives CDR1 GTSNPN, CDR2 SVGIG (reference sequence). This clonotype appeared a few times. The source was PBMCs from blood, collected on the day of vaccination. The chain employs TRBV30 and TRBJ1-4; D is perhaps TRBD1 (6 bases). This clonotype was sampled from a man aged 45 to 65 who received an inactivated influenza vaccine. The CDR3 sequence is CAWSAQTGFEKLFF. The DNA of the CDR3 is TGTGCCTGGAGTGCCCAGACAGGATTTGAAAAACTGTTTTTT.